The clone carrying this T cell receptor (beta chain) was observed a handful of times. Its antigen is not identified. The sample comes from a study of T-cell reconstitution after alpha-beta-depleted transplantation in children. Findings of the study overall: Most T-cell counts and diversity one year after the transplant came from T cells that were newly produced. Some patients' high day-60 TCRbeta diversity was traced to surviving recipient T cells and thymic progenitors. Reported findings indicate that, about two months after transplant, alpha-beta T cells came from several hundred expanded clones, which were derived from non-depleted graft cells.

The authors prepared the TCRbeta library with unique molecular identifiers. TCRdb independently ran MiXCR on the PCR reads; one entry per CDR3 protein. The sample includes about 900,000 distinct CDR3 sequences, roughly 31% seen only once; the top ten take approximately 30%. Trimming took 10 bases from V and 6 from J, leaving 25 bases between them. Germline V lookup: CDR1 ENHRY, CDR2 SYGVKD. The CDR3 has 15 residues. The TCR was taken from a boy younger than two who had a stem cell transplant for SCID, so the T cells may come from the graft donor. The sequenced sample was PBMCs, mostly from graft donor cells, obtained 360 days after TCRalphabeta/CD19-depleted stem cell transplant. The rearrangement links TRBV10-3 to TRBJ2-7; weak D call: TRBD2 (6 bases). This CDR3 reads CATRLTDYSPSEQYF. CDR3 coding DNA: TGTGCCACGCGGTTAACGGACTACTCTCCCTCCGAGCAGTACTTC.